Following are 21 T cell receptor beta chains from one sample sequenced in a study of cytomegalovirus exposure and HLA in healthy donors. Use of 60 Vbeta and 13 Jbeta primers characterized the PCR. The method was immunoSEQ multiplex PCR; TCRdb's version includes in-frame clones alone and lacks a portion of them. The data contain 150,000 to 200,000 clones, around 80% of them singletons. The sample was PBMCs. The origin of the receptors is a woman aged 55-69 years in good health and CMV-seropositive.

This chain links TRBV7-9 with TRBJ2-1; TRBD2 matches at 9 bases. The germline V gene encodes CDR1 SEHNR and CDR2 FQNEAQ (reference sequence). V was pared by 5 bases and J by 7 bases, with 12 bases of the junction left unmatched. The CDR3 has 16 residues. CDR3 amino acids: CASSPQGLAGLNEQFF. The DNA for the CDR3 is TGTGCCAGCAGCCCCCAGGGGCTAGCGGGACTTAATGAGCAGTTCTTC.

This chain's CDR3 is CASSLIGGGGNTIYF. As DNA, the CDR3 is TGTGCCAGCAGCTTAATAGGGGGCGGTGGAAACACCATATATTTT. The rearrangement links TRBV7-3 to TRBJ1-3; 7 positions match TRBD1. The germline V gene has CDR1 SGHTA and CDR2 FQGTGA. Trimming removed 1 base from V and 3 bases from J; junction bases left unmatched: 3. The CDR3 runs to 15 residues.

The V call is TRBV5-1, the J call TRBJ1-2; 7 nucleotides align to TRBD1. This CDR3 spans 17 amino acids. V trimming: 2 bases; J trimming: 4 bases; junction bases outside the gene matches: 14. Per germline, CDR1 SGHRS and CDR2 YFSETQ. The chain's CDR3 is CASSLSSTGPLSYGYTF. The CDR3 DNA sequence: TGCGCCAGCAGCTTATCATCGACAGGGCCATTGTCCTATGGCTACACCTTC.

The rearrangement links TRBV11-1 to TRBJ2-1; no clear D gene. Trimming shortened V by 2 bases and J by 4 bases, and 15 bases separated the two germline ends. From germline, CDR1 is SGHAT and CDR2 FQDESV (reference sequence). This CDR3 has 16 residues. The CDR3, as DNA: TGTGCCAGCAGCTTAACGGTCGTGGGCTTTTACAATGAGCAGTTCTTC. Encoded protein: CASSLTVVGFYNEQFF.

The rearrangement joins TRBV30 to TRBJ1-3, with 7 bases matching TRBD1. CDR3 size: 13 residues. The V gene's germline CDR1 is GTSNPN and CDR2 SVGIG (reference sequence). The junction had 2 bases not matched to a gene; V was cut back by 4 bases and J by 2 bases. The CDR3 is CAWNRGTGNTIYF. The CDR3, as DNA: TGTGCCTGGAACAGGGGCACTGGAAACACCATATATTTT.

The rearrangement uses TRBV5-1 and TRBJ1-6; TRBD1 is a possible D gene (5 bases). In germline, CDR1 is SGHRS, CDR2 YFSETQ. CDR3 size: 16 residues. V lost 5 bases to trimming and J lost 2 bases, with 14 bases between them. CDR3 DNA sequence: TGCGCCAGCAGACCAGTGACAGAAGCCTATAATTCACCCCTCCACTTT. Translating it yields CASRPVTEAYNSPLHF.

The CDR3 DNA is TGCGCCAGCAGGAGAGGCCTTGCGAGCGGGGTACCCACAGATACGCAGTATTTT. It encodes CASRRGLASGVPTDTQYF. V is TRBV5-1 and J is TRBJ2-3; TRBD2 matches 7 bases. V lost 5 bases and J lost 2; bases outside the gene matches: 17. This CDR3 region has 18 residues. Per the germline V gene, CDR1 is SGHRS and CDR2 is YFSETQ.

This clone was recorded a few times. J is TRBJ2-7 and V is TRBV18; 13 bases fit TRBD2. The V segment lost 3 bases and the J segment 6 bases; nucleotides outside the gene matches: 5. In germline, CDR1 is KGHSH, CDR2 LQKENI. The CDR3 loop spans 15 amino acids. The CDR3 coding sequence is TGTGCCAGCTCACCTAAACTAGCGGGGGGGACCGAGCAGTACTTC. Its translation is CASSPKLAGGTEQYF.

The chain uses TRBV7-3 and TRBJ2-7; 8 bases fit TRBD1. CDR3 length: 14 amino acids. Per the germline V gene, CDR1 is SGHTA and CDR2 is FQGTGA. J gave up 3 bases and V 3 bases, and 4 bases lay outside the gene matches. CDR3: CASSLGTGNYEQYF. The CDR3 DNA reads TGTGCCAGCAGCTTGGGGACAGGAAACTACGAGCAGTACTTC.

The rearrangement joins TRBV6-6 to TRBJ1-2; TRBD1 might be the D (6 bases). This CDR3 has 15 residues. Trimming pared 5 bases from V and 7 bases from J, leaving 20 bases between. The germline V gene has CDR1 MNHNY and CDR2 SVGAGI (reference sequence). The CDR3 DNA is TGTGCCAGCAGTCCCATAGACAGGCTAAGACGTGGCTACACCTTC. Translating gives CASSPIDRLRRGYTF.

The CDR3 loop reads CASSVDSTGTGNTIYF. CDR3 in DNA: TGTGCCAGCAGCGTAGATTCGACAGGGACCGGAAACACCATATATTTT. The chain joins TRBV9 to TRBJ1-3, with 7 bases lining up with TRBD1. Germline values: CDR1 SGDLS, CDR2 YYNGEE. The trim removed 0 bases at V and 4 bases at J, leaving 7 bases unmatched. There are 16 residues in the CDR3.

This clone was observed once. The rearrangement uses TRBV5-4 and TRBJ2-7; the D is unclear. There are 12 residues in the CDR3. Germline lookup yields CDR1 SGHNT and CDR2 YYREEE (reference sequence). The V gene lost 0 bases and the J gene lost 4 bases, with 5 bases spanning the gap. CDR3 residues: CASSLDRYEQYF. As DNA, the CDR3 is TGTGCCAGCAGCTTGGATCGGTACGAGCAGTACTTC. Looking up the rest from reference TRBV5-4 and TRBJ2-7 gives the full variable domain: ETGVTQSPTHLIKTRGQQVTLRCSSQSGHNTVSWYQQALGQGPQFIFQYYREEENGRGNFPPRFSGLQFPNYSSELNVNALELDDSALYLCASSLDRYEQYFGPGTRLTVT.

This clone was detected a few times. The rearrangement joins TRBV7-8 to TRBJ2-2; TRBD1 might be the D (5 bases). The V end was cut by 5 bases, the J end by 1 base, with 8 bases between. CDR3 length equals 14 residues. Germline lookup yields CDR1 SGHVS and CDR2 FQNEAQ. The CDR3 region has the DNA TGTGCCAGCAGCGCTGACAGGAACACCGGGGAGCTGTTTTTT. Protein product: CASSADRNTGELFF.

This rearrangement joins TRBV4-2 to TRBJ2-3; 10 bases are a match to TRBD2. Trimming at V came to 1 base and at J to 5 bases, leaving 6 bases not matched to a gene. Germline values: CDR1 LGHNA, CDR2 YNFKEQ. The CDR3 sequence is 16 residues long. The CDR3 nucleotides read TGTGCCAGCAGCCAAGTCGCTAGCGGGGGCGAAGATACGCAGTATTTT. It specifies CASSQVASGGEDTQYF.

This chain connects TRBV7-6 to TRBJ2-1; D is unclear. This CDR3 is 16 amino acids long. Per the germline V gene, CDR1 is SGHVS and CDR2 is FNYEAQ. V lost 2 bases, J lost 1 base, and 12 bases lay in between. For the CDR3, the DNA is TGTGCCAGCAGCTTACAGCCCCCGAGGTCCTACAATGAGCAGTTCTTC. This encodes CASSLQPPRSYNEQFF. The entire variable domain, with the rest obtained from reference TRBV7-6 and TRBJ2-1, is as follows: GAGVSQSPRYKVTKRGQDVALRCDPISGHVSLYWYRQALGQGPEFLTYFNYEAQQDKSGLPNDRFSAERPEGSISTLTIQRTEQRDSAMYRCASSLQPPRSYNEQFFGPGTRLTVL.

This sequence joins TRBV19 and TRBJ1-6, with 7 bases identical to TRBD1. Germline assignment: CDR1 LNHDA and CDR2 SQIVND (reference sequence). This CDR3 region has 15 residues. Trimming cost V 5 bases and J 4 bases; bases outside gene matches: 5. The CDR3 region has the DNA TGTGCCAGTAGTCCGCGGGGACAGTATAATTCACCCCTCCACTTT. Amino acids: CASSPRGQYNSPLHF.

The chain uses TRBV27 and TRBJ2-7; D is undetermined. The V end was cut by 11 bases, the J end by 2 bases, with 13 bases between. The germline V gene has CDR1 MNHEY and CDR2 SMNVEV (reference sequence). The CDR3 is 12 amino acids. Here the CDR3 reads CAGSGVPYEQYF. The CDR3 region has the DNA TGTGCCGGCTCAGGTGTGCCCTACGAGCAGTACTTC.

The chain is built from TRBV2 and TRBJ1-1, with 7 bases identical to TRBD1. Trimming removed 4 bases from V and 10 bases from J; junction bases left unmatched: 9. CDR1 SNHLY and CDR2 FYNNEI come from the germline V gene. This CDR3 is 13 amino acids long. CDR3 sequence (DNA): TGTGCCAGCAGTGGGGACAGCAAAGGACGAGCTTTCTTT. This encodes CASSGDSKGRAFF.

The gene calls are TRBV28 and TRBJ2-7; 8 nucleotides line up with TRBD1. The V gene's germline CDR1 is MDHEN and CDR2 SYDVKM. V lost 3 bases, J lost 0 bases, and 7 bases stayed unmatched. This CDR3 comprises 16 residues. Here the CDR3 reads CASSLVTGGSSYEQYF. CDR3 nucleotides: TGTGCCAGCAGTTTGGTAACAGGGGGGAGCTCCTACGAGCAGTACTTC.

This CDR3 is CASSDQEGNTEAFF. The CDR3 DNA is TGTGCCAGCAGTGATCAAGAGGGTAACACTGAAGCTTTCTTT. The chain uses TRBV25-1 and TRBJ1-1; the D is unclear. V was shortened by 3 bases and J by 2 bases, with 10 bases between the two germline ends. The CDR3 runs 14 residues. Germline CDR1 MGHDK, CDR2 SYGVNS.

The chain has TRBV11-1 and TRBJ2-2; D is possibly TRBD2 (5 bases). The ends were cut back, 1 base at V and 1 base at J, with 7 bases in the middle. Germline assignment: CDR1 SGHAT and CDR2 FQDESV (reference sequence). The CDR3 consists of 15 residues. The CDR3 region is CASSLDAGNTGELFF. The CDR3 nucleotides read TGTGCCAGCAGCTTAGACGCGGGGAACACCGGGGAGCTGTTTTTT.